Below are 15 T cell receptor beta chains sequenced from a single sample in a study of OX40 agonist ivuxolimab in advanced cancers. Measured with immunoSEQ multiplex PCR; TCRdb has only the in-frame clones, and not every one. Of approximately 89,000 clones detected, 75% to 95% appear once; the ten largest clones hold 2% to 2.5%. The sample in question was CD4+ or CD8+ T cells sorted from blood, obtained in a trial of the OX40 agonist ivuxolimab. These receptor sequences come from an adult with an advanced solid tumor such as melanoma, head and neck, liver or kidney cancer.

The chain uses TRBV6-5 and TRBJ2-7; no definite D call. The CDR3 contains 12 residues. V was trimmed by 7 bases and J by 3 bases, leaving 10 bases between them. Germline V lookup: CDR1 MNHEY, CDR2 SVGAGI. The DNA of the CDR3 is TGTGCCAGCATGGGCAACCTCTACGAGCAGTACTTC. Amino acids: CASMGNLYEQYF.

This CDR3 reads CASSLWGTDTQYF. CDR3 nucleotide sequence: TGTGCCAGCAGCTTATGGGGGACAGATACGCAGTATTTT. V gene TRBV7-9 combines with J gene TRBJ2-3, with D perhaps assigned TRBD1 or TRBD2 (5 bases each). V was shortened by 2 bases and J by 3 bases, with 6 bases between the two germline ends. The CDR3 has 13 residues. The V gene's germline CDR1 is SEHNR and CDR2 FQNEAQ (reference sequence). The whole variable domain, remainder taken from reference TRBV7-9 and TRBJ2-3, is DTGVSQNPRHKITKRGQNVTFRCDPISEHNRLYWYRQTLGQGPEFLTYFQNEAQLEKSRLLSDRFSAERPKGSFSTLEIQRTEQGDSAMYLCASSLWGTDTQYFGPGTRLTVL.

This chain uses TRBV19 with TRBJ1-1, with D uncertain. The ends were cut back, 7 bases at V and 0 bases at J, with 15 bases in the middle. CDR3 length: 15 amino acids. CDR1 and CDR2 (germline): LNHDA, SQIVND (reference sequence). The CDR3 region has the DNA TGTGCCAGTACGCCGTGGCTAGACATGAACACTGAAGCTTTCTTT. The encoded protein is CASTPWLDMNTEAFF. Full variable domain (outside the CDR3, taken from reference TRBV19 and TRBJ1-1): DGGITQSPKYLFRKEGQNVTLSCEQNLNHDAMYWYRQDPGQGLRLIYYSQIVNDFQKGDIAEGYSVSREKKESFPLTVTSAQKNPTAFYLCASTPWLDMNTEAFFGQGTRLTVV.

The rearrangement links TRBV2 to TRBJ2-2; 8 bases fit TRBD2. V lost 7 bases and J lost 5; bases outside the gene matches: 3. CDR1 and CDR2 from the germline V gene are SNHLY and FYNNEI. The CDR3 contains 13 residues. The CDR3: CASTGTRTGELFF. In DNA form, the CDR3 reads TGTGCCAGCACCGGGACTAGAACCGGGGAGCTGTTTTTT.

V is TRBV2 and J is TRBJ2-4, with D perhaps matching TRBD2 (6 bases). V shed 7 bases and J shed 0 bases, with 16 bases lying between them. This CDR3 is built from 16 residues. Germline CDR1 reads SNHLY; CDR2 reads FYNNEI. This CDR3 reads CASIGGITSAKNIQYF. As DNA, the CDR3 is TGTGCCAGCATTGGCGGGATCACCTCAGCCAAAAACATTCAGTACTTC.

V is TRBV5-4 and J is TRBJ1-1, with D uncertain. The CDR3 contains 14 residues. The V end was cut by 4 bases, the J end by 1 base, with 11 bases between. Germline CDR1 reads SGHNT; CDR2 reads YYREEE (reference sequence). This chain's CDR3 is CASSPDLGNTEAFF. Written as DNA, the CDR3 is TGTGCCAGCAGCCCAGACTTAGGGAACACTGAAGCTTTCTTT.

Written as DNA, the CDR3 is TGTGCCAGCAGTTCCCGGGACAGGGGGTCGATGAACACTGAAGCTTTCTTT. Encoded protein: CASSSRDRGSMNTEAFF. The rearrangement links TRBV27 to TRBJ1-1; TRBD1 matches 11 bases. Trimming cost V 4 bases and J 0 bases; bases outside gene matches: 7. CDR1 MNHEY and CDR2 SMNVEV come from the germline V gene (reference sequence). This CDR3 spans 17 amino acids.

The V call is TRBV19, the J call TRBJ2-2, with D maybe TRBD2 (5 bases). Germline V gene lookup returns CDR1 LNHDA and CDR2 SQIVND (reference sequence). V was trimmed by 3 bases and J by 0 bases, leaving 23 bases between them. This CDR3 comprises 20 residues. CDR3 amino acids: CASSISRGSRRNPNTGELFF. The CDR3 DNA reads as TGTGCCAGTAGTATTAGTCGGGGAAGTAGGAGGAACCCGAACACCGGGGAGCTGTTTTTT.

The chain uses TRBV9 and TRBJ2-2; TRBD2 aligns across 7 bases. V was pared by 0 bases and J by 1 base, with 3 bases of the junction left unmatched. Germline V lookup: CDR1 SGDLS, CDR2 YYNGEE. The CDR3 sequence is 16 residues long. CDR3 in DNA: TGTGCCAGCAGCGTAGGGGCGGGAGAGAACACCGGGGAGCTGTTTTTT. Amino acids: CASSVGAGENTGELFF.

CDR3 DNA: TGTGCCAGCAGCTTAGTTGGCGGAGCTTTCTTT. It translates to CASSLVGGAFF. The genes are TRBV7-8 and TRBJ1-1; the D is unclear. Germline V gene sequence: CDR1 SGHVS, CDR2 FQNEAQ. The ends were cut back, 1 base at V and 10 bases at J, with 7 bases in the middle. The length of the CDR3 is 11 residues.

The chain employs TRBV28 and TRBJ2-6; tentative D call: TRBD1 (6 bases). The CDR3 contains 16 residues. V lost 4 bases to trimming and J lost 4 bases, with 14 bases between them. Germline V gene data show CDR1 as MDHEN and CDR2 as SYDVKM. Here the CDR3 reads CASSSPAGDGANVLTF. The DNA of the CDR3 is TGTGCCAGCAGTTCCCCCGCAGGGGACGGGGCCAACGTCCTGACTTTC.

The V gene is TRBV6-1, the J gene TRBJ2-5; D possibly corresponds to TRBD2 (6 bases). Germline V gene sequence: CDR1 MNHNS, CDR2 SASEGT. The CDR3 is 18 residues long. Trimming stripped 0 bases from V and 5 bases from J, with 22 bases between. In nucleotides, the CDR3 is TGTGCCAGCAGTGAAGCGCTCGCGGGGAGTGGATGGAGTGAGACCCAGTACTTC. Translation gives CASSEALAGSGWSETQYF.

CDR3 sequence reads: CASSFLSTGDSGGYTF. The CDR3 DNA sequence: TGTGCCAGCAGCTTCCTTAGTACCGGGGACTCCGGAGGCTACACCTTC. The chain is built from TRBV7-2 and TRBJ1-2; possibly TRBD1 for D (5 bases). The germline gives CDR1 SGHTA, CDR2 FQGNSA. This CDR3 is 16 amino acids long. V lost 3 bases, J lost 8 bases, and 22 bases lay in between. The full variable domain, in which reference TRBV7-2 and TRBJ1-2 provide the parts outside the CDR3, is GAGVSQSPSNKVTEKGKDVELRCDPISGHTALYWYRQSLGQGLEFLIYFQGNSAPDKSGLPSDRFSAERTGGSVSTLTIQRTQQEDSAVYLCASSFLSTGDSGGYTFGSGTRLTVV.

The rearrangement uses TRBV4-2 and TRBJ2-3; the match to TRBD1 covers 7 bases. The CDR3 covers 13 residues. Germline loops: CDR1 LGHNA, CDR2 YNFKEQ. V lost 5 bases, J lost 4 bases, and 3 bases stayed unmatched. The DNA of the CDR3 is TGTGCCAGCAGCGCTCAGGGGGCAGATACGCAGTATTTT. This encodes CASSAQGADTQYF.

This clone was observed a single time. The chain employs TRBV6-5 and TRBJ2-3; D is perhaps TRBD2 (6 bases). CDR3 length: 16 residues. Germline CDR1 and CDR2: MNHEY and SVGAGI. Trimming removed 0 bases from V and 6 bases from J, with 16 bases in between. CDR3 sequence (DNA): TGTGCCAGCAGTTACTCGATCCTGGGTGGGGGGGATACGCAGTATTTT. Amino acids: CASSYSILGGGDTQYF.